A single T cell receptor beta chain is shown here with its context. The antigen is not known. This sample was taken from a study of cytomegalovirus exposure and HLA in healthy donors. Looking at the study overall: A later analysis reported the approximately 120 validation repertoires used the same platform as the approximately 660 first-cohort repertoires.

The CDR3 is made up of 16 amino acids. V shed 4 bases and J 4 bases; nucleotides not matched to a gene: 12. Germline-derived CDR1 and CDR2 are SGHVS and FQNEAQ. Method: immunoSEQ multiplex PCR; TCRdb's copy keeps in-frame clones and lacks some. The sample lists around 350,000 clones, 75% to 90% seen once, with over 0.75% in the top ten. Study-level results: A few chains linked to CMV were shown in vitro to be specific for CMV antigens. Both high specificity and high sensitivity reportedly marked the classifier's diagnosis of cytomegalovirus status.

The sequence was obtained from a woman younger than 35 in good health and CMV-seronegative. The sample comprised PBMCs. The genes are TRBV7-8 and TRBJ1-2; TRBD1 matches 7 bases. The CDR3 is CASSSRQGGMVYGYTF. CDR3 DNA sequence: TGTGCCAGCAGCTCTCGACAGGGTGGGATGGTCTATGGCTACACCTTC.